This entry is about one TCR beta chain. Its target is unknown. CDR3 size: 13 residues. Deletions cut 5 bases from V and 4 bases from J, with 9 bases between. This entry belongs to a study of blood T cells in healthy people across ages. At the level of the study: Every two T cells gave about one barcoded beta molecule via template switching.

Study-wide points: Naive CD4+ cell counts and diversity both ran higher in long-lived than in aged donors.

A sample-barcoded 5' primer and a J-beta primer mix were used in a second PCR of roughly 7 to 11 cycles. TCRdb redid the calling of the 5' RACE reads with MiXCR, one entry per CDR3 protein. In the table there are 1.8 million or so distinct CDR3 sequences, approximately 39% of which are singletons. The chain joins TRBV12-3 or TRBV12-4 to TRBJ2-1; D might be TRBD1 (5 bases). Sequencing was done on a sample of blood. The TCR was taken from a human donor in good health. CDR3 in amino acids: CASSPYRYNEQFF. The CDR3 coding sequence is TGTGCCAGCAGTCCCTACAGGTACAATGAGCAGTTCTTC.